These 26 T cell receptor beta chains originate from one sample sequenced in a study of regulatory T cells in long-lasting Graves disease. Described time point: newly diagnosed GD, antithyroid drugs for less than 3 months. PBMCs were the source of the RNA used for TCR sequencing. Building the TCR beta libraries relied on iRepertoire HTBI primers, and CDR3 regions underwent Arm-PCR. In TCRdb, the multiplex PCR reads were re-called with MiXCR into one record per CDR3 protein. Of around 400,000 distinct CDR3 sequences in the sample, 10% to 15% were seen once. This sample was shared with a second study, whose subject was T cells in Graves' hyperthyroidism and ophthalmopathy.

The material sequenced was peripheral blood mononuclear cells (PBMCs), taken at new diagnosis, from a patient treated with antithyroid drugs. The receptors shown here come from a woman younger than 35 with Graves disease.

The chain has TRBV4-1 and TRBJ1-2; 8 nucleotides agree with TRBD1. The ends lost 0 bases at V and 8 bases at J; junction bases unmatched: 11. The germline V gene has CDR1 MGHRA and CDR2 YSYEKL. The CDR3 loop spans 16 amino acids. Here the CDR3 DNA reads TGCGCCAGCAGCCAAGAGGGTCTCAGGGGGCTAAAAGGCTACACCTTC. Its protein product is CASSQEGLRGLKGYTF.

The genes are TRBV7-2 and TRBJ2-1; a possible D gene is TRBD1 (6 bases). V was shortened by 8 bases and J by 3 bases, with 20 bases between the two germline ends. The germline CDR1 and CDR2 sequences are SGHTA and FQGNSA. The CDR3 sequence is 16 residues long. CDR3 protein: CASLLDQQGHYNEQFF. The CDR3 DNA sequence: TGTGCCAGCCTTCTCGACCAGCAGGGACACTACAATGAGCAGTTCTTC.

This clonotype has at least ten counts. The CDR3 loop is CSARELSGPYYEQYF. The CDR3 DNA reads TGCAGTGCTAGAGAGTTGAGTGGCCCATACTACGAGCAGTACTTC. The chain couples TRBV20-1 to TRBJ2-7; D uncertain. This CDR3 is 15 amino acids long. V was clipped by 0 bases and J by 3 bases, with 15 bases between them. CDR1 is DFQATT, CDR2 SNEGSKA, per germline (reference sequence).

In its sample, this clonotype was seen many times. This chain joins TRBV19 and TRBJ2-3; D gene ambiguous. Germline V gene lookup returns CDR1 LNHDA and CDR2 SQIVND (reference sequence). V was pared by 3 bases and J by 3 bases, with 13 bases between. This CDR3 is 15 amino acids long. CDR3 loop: CASSIRLLRTDTQYF. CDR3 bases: TGTGCCAGTAGTATCCGACTCTTAAGGACAGATACGCAGTATTTT. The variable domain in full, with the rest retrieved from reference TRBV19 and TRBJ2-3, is DGGITQSPKYLFRKEGQNVTLSCEQNLNHDAMYWYRQDPGQGLRLIYYSQIVNDFQKGDIAEGYSVSREKKESFPLTVTSAQKNPTAFYLCASSIRLLRTDTQYFGPGTRLTVL.

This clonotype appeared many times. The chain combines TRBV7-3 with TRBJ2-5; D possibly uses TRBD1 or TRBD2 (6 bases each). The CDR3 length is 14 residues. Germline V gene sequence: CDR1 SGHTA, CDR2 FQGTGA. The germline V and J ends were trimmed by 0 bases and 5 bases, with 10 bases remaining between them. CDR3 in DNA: TGTGCCAGCAGCTTAACGGGGGGCAGTGAGACCCAGTACTTC. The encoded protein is CASSLTGGSETQYF.

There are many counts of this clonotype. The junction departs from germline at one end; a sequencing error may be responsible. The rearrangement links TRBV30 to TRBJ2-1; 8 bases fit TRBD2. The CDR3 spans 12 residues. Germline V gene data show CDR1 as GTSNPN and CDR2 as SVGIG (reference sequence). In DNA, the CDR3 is TGTGCCTGGAGTTTAGCGGGAACCCCGGGGGTCTTC. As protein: CAWSLAGTPGVF.

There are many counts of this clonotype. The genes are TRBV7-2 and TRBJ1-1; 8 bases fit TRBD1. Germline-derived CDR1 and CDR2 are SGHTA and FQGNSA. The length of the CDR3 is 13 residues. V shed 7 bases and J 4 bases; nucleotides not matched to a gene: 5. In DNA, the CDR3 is TGTGCCAGCACCATAGGACAGGGCACTGAAGCTTTCTTT. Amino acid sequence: CASTIGQGTEAFF. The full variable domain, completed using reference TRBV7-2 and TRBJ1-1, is GAGVSQSPSNKVTEKGKDVELRCDPISGHTALYWYRQSLGQGLEFLIYFQGNSAPDKSGLPSDRFSAERTGGSVSTLTIQRTQQEDSAVYLCASTIGQGTEAFFGQGTRLTVV.

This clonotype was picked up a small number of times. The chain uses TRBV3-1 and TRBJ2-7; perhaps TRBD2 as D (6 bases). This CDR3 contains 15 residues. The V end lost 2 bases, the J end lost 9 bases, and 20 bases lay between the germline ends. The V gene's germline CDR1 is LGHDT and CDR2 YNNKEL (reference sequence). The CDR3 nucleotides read TGTGCCAGCAGCCAAATGCCCGGGAGCAAAAAGGGGCAGTACTTC. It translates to CASSQMPGSKKGQYF.

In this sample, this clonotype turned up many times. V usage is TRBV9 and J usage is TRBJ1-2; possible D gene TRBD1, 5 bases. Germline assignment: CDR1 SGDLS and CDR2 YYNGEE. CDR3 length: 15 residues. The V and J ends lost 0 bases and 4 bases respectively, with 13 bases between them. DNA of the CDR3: TGTGCCAGCAGCGTAGCCTGGGGCAGGAGCTATGGCTACACCTTC. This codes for CASSVAWGRSYGYTF. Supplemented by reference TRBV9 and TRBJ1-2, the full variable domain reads DSGVTQTPKHLITATGQRVTLRCSPRSGDLSVYWYQQSLDQGLQFLIQYYNGEERAKGNILERFSAQQFPDLHSELNLSSLELGDSALYFCASSVAWGRSYGYTFGSGTRLTVV.

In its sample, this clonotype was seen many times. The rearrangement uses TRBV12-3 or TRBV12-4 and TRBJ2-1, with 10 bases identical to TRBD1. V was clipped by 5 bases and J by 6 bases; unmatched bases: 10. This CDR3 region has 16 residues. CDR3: CASSGRGTGESNEQFF. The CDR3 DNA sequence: TGTGCCAGCAGTGGCCGTGGGACAGGGGAAAGCAATGAGCAGTTCTTC.

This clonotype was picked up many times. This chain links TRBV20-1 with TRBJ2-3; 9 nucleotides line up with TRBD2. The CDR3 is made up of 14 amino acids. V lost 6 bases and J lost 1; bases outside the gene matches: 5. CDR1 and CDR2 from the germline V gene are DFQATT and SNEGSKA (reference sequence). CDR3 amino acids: CSAGGLARTDTQYF. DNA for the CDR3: TGCAGTGCGGGGGGACTAGCCCGCACAGATACGCAGTATTTT.

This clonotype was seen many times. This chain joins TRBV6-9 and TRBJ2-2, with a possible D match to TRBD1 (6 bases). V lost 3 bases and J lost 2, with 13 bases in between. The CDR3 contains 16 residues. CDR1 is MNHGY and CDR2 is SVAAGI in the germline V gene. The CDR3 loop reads CASSYSPGANTGELFF. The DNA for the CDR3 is TGTGCCAGCAGTTACTCCCCAGGGGCAAACACCGGGGAGCTGTTTTTT.

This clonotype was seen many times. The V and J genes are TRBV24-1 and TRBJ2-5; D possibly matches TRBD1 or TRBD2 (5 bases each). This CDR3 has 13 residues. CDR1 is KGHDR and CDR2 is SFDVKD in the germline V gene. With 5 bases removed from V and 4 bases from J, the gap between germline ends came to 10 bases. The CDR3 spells CATSGEGRETQYF. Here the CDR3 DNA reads TGTGCCACCAGTGGAGAGGGGCGAGAGACCCAGTACTTC.

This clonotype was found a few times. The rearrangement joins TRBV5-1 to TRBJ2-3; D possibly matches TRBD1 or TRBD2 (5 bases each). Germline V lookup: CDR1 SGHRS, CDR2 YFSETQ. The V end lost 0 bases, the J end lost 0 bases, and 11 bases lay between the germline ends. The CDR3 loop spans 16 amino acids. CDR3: CASSLVIGGSTDTQYF. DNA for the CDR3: TGCGCCAGCAGCTTGGTCATTGGGGGAAGCACAGATACGCAGTATTTT.

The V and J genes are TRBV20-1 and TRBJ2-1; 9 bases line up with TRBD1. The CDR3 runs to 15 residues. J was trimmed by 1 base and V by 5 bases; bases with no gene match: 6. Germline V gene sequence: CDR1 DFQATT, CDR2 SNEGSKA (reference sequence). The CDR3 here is CSAATGGWSYNEQFF. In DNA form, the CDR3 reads TGCAGTGCTGCTACAGGGGGCTGGTCCTACAATGAGCAGTTCTTC.

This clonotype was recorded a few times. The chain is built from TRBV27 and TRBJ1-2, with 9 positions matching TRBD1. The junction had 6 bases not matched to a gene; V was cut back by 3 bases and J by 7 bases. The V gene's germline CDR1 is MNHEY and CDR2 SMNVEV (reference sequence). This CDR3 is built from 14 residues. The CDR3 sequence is CASSFLQGAGGYTF. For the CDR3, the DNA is TGTGCCAGCAGTTTCCTACAGGGGGCTGGTGGCTACACCTTC.

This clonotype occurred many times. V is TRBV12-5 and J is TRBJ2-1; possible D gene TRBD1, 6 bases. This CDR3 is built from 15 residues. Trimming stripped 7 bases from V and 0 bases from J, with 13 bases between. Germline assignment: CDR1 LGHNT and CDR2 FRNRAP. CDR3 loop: CASVPQGSSYNEQFF. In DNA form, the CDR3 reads TGTGCTAGTGTCCCTCAGGGGAGCTCCTACAATGAGCAGTTCTTC.

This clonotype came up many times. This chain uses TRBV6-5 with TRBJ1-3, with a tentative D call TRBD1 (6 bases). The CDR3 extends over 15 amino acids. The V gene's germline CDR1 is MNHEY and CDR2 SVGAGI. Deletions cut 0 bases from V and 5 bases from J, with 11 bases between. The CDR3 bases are TGTGCCAGCAGTTACTCTACAGGGACTAGAAACACCATATATTTT. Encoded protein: CASSYSTGTRNTIYF.

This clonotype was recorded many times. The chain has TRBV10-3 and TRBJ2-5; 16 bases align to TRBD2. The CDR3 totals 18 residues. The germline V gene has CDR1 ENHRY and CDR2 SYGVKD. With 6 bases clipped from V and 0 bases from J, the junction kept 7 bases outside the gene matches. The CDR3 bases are TGTGCCATCAGGAAAGGGACTAGCGGGGGGGAGTACCAAGAGACCCAGTACTTC. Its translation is CAIRKGTSGGEYQETQYF.

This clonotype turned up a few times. The CDR3 sequence is CAWGHLGSRNTEAFF. The CDR3 DNA is TGTGCCTGGGGTCATTTAGGGTCTCGGAACACTGAAGCTTTCTTT. V is TRBV30 and J is TRBJ1-1; D ambiguous. V was trimmed by 5 bases and J by 1 base, leaving 17 bases between them. The V gene's germline CDR1 is GTSNPN and CDR2 SVGIG (reference sequence). CDR3 size: 15 residues.

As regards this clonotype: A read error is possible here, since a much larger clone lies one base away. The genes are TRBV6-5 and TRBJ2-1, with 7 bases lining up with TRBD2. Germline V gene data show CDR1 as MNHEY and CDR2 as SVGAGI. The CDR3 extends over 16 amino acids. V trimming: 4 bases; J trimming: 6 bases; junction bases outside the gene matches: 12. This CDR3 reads CASSSPRSGASNEQFF. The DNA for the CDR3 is TGTGCCAGCAGTTCCCCAAGGAGCGGGGCTTCCAATGAGCAGTTCTTC.

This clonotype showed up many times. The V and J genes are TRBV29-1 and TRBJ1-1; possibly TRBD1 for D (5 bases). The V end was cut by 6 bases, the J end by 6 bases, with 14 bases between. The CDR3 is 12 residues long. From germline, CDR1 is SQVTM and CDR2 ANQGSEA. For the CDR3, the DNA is TGCAGCGTGGTAGGGGATTCTGCTGAAGCTTTCTTT. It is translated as CSVVGDSAEAFF.

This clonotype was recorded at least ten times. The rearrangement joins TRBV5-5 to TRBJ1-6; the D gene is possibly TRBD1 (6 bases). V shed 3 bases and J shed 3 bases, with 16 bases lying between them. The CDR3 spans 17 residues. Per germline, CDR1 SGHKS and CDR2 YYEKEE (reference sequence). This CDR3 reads CASSWARGSGYNSPLHF. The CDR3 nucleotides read TGTGCCAGCAGCTGGGCCAGGGGTAGCGGCTATAATTCACCCCTCCACTTT.

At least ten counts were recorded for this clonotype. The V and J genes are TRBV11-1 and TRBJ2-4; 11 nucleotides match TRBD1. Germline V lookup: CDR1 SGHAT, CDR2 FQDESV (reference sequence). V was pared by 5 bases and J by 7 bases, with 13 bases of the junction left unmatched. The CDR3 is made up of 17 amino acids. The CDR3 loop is CASSDNAGTGGNNIQYF. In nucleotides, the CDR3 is TGTGCCAGCAGCGACAATGCCGGGACAGGGGGAAATAACATTCAGTACTTC. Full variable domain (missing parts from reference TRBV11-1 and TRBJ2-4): EAEVAQSPRYKITEKSQAVAFWCDPISGHATLYWYRQILGQGPELLVQFQDESVVDDSQLPKDRFSAERLKGVDSTLKIQPAELGDSAMYLCASSDNAGTGGNNIQYFGAGTRLSVL.

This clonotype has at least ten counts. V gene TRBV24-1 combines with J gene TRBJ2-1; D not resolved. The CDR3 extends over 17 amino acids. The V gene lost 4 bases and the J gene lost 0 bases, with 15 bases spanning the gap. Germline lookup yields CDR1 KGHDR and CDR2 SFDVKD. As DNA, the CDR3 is TGTGCCACCAGTGACCGCACAGAGAGAGACTCCTACAATGAGCAGTTCTTC. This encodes CATSDRTERDSYNEQFF.

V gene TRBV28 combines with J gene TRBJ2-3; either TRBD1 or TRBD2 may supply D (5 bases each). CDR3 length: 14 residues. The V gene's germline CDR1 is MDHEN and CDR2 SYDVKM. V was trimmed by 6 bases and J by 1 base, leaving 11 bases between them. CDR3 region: CASRGDRRTDTQYF. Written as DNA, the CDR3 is TGTGCCAGCAGAGGGGACCGACGCACAGATACGCAGTATTTT.